The T cell receptor beta chain described here comes from a study of T cell responses to AZD1222 COVID-19 vaccine. Study-wide context: Second-dose intervals of approximately 4 or approximately 12 weeks were pooled.

With regard to this clone: Its antigen remains unidentified.

Profiling relied on immunoSEQ multiplex PCR, and the TCRdb table lists in-frame clones only, not all of them. The sample includes 130,000 to 150,000 clones, about 92% of them seen just once. Findings and limits, study-wide: Nearly half of spike-specific TCRs reportedly go after variant regions that carry no mutations. Donors were largely white British and mainly female; clonal diversity was possibly underestimated. Baseline antibody screening turned up just a handful of seropositive AZD1222 recipients.

V lost 5 bases and J lost 0, with 8 bases in between. The CDR3 totals 14 residues. Per the germline V gene, CDR1 is SNHLY and CDR2 is FYNNEI. The receptor comes from an adult in good health. Sequenced here: peripheral blood, sampled on day 0 of AZD1222 vaccination. This chain joins TRBV2 and TRBJ1-5; D not resolved. The CDR3 DNA reads as TGTGCCAGCAGTCTTGATTATAGCAATCAGCCCCAGCATTTT. Translating gives CASSLDYSNQPQHF.